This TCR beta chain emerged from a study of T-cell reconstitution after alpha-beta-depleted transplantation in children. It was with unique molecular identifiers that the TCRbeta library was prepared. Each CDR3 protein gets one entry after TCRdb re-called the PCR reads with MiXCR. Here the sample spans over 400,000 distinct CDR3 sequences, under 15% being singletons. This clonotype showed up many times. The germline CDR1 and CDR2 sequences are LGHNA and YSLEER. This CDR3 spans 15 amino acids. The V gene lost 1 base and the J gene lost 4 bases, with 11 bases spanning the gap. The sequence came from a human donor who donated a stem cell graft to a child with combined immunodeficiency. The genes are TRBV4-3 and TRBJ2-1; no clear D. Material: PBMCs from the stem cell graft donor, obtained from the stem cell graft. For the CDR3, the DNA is TGCGCCAGCAGCCAAGGGAGATCTGCATACAATGAGCAGTTCTTC. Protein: CASSQGRSAYNEQFF.